The T cell receptor (beta chain) described here comes from a study of blood T cells in healthy people across ages. The draw of peripheral blood yielded ten milliliters from each donor. It was with a sample-barcoded 5' primer and a J-beta primer mix that a second PCR of about 7 to 12 cycles was run. All cDNA molecules were each tagged by a template-switch adaptor with 12 random nucleotides. TCRdb independently ran MiXCR on the 5' RACE reads; one entry per CDR3 protein. In the table there are roughly 930,000 distinct CDR3 sequences, roughly 52% of which are singletons. This sequence originates from a man aged 25 to 40 in good health. Sequences were obtained from blood.

CDR3: CASSQDVGGQNYQPQHF. In nucleotides, the CDR3 is TGTGCCAGCAGCCAAGATGTGGGGGGGCAAAATTATCAGCCCCAGCATTTT. V gene TRBV4-2 combines with J gene TRBJ1-5, with a tentative D call TRBD1 (6 bases). The CDR3 covers 17 residues. The germline gives CDR1 LGHNA, CDR2 YNFKEQ. V dropped 0 bases and J dropped 5 bases, with 17 bases sitting between them.